This record concerns one T cell receptor beta chain sequence. Its cognate antigen is unknown. From germline, CDR1 is MNHNS and CDR2 SASEGT. The CDR3 has 15 amino acids. The ends were cut back, 4 bases at V and 0 bases at J, with 12 bases in the middle. The sample comes from a study of cytomegalovirus exposure and HLA in healthy donors. Findings of the study overall: The authors enumerated 150 to 200 TCR beta chains as linked to cytomegalovirus.

Vbeta (60) and Jbeta (13) primers were used in the PCR. TCRdb's table, derived via immunoSEQ multiplex PCR, lists solely in-frame clones and lacks some. The data contain over 200,000 clones, about 74% of them singletons. The chain couples TRBV6-1 to TRBJ1-1; D gene ambiguous. The specimen was PBMCs. The receptor comes from a woman under 40 in good health and CMV-seronegative. The CDR3 bases are TGTGCCAGCAGTGTCGAACGGTTGTTGAACACTGAAGCTTTCTTT. The encoded protein is CASSVERLLNTEAFF.